This T cell receptor (beta chain) was identified in a study of sequential checkpoint blockade in melanoma. Study-wide context: Randomization was 1:1 between first-line nivolumab→ipilimumab and ipilimumab→nivolumab. Each arm's sequence ended with maintenance nivolumab.

Profiled with immunoSEQ multiplex PCR; TCRdb holds only in-frame clones, not every one. The repertoire holds roughly 5,000 clones, approximately 35% seen once, with about an eighth in the top ten. Treatment in this sample: randomized to nivolumab then ipilimumab (arm A) or the reverse (arm B). CDR1 and CDR2 (germline): MNHGY, SAAAGT. J gave up 4 bases and V 5 bases, and 3 bases lay outside the gene matches. CDR3 length: 13 amino acids. This receptor was taken from a human donor with melanoma. The chain is built from TRBV6-8 and TRBJ1-2; the match to TRBD1 covers 8 bases. Specimen: tumor tissue (inferred from file names), collected from a patient given nivolumab and ipilimumab in sequence. The CDR3 DNA reads as TGTGCCAGCAGTGGACAGGGAGGCTATGGCTACACCTTC. It is translated as CASSGQGGYGYTF.